This T cell receptor beta chain was recovered during a study of response to subunit inactivated influenza vaccine. Germline V lookup: CDR1 MGHRA, CDR2 YSYEKL. The CDR3 runs to 16 residues. Losses at the gene ends were 3 bases for V and 8 bases for J; bases not matched to a gene: 7. TCRdb itself ran the RT-PCR reads through MiXCR, one entry per CDR3 protein. The sample has around 570,000 distinct CDR3 sequences; 10% to 12% are singletons. The sample was also linked to a second study, of T cells expressing NK-cell markers. That publication notes: UMIs were included in TCR beta cDNA generated by 5'RACE template switching. The study sequenced eight donors, seven HCMV-seropositive and one seronegative. About six donors showed dominant NKG2C+ clonotypes comprising about 1.0-7.5% of their CD8+ T cells. Expanded NKG2C+ T cell clones had unclear HCMV specificity.

The chain recombines TRBV4-1 with TRBJ2-1; TRBD2 agrees at 13 bases. The sample here was PBMCs from blood, taken on the day of vaccination. This sequence originates from a man aged 45-65 years who received an inactivated influenza vaccine. The DNA of the CDR3 is TGCGCCAGCAGCCACCGGACTAGCGGGGGTGGCGATGAGCAGTTCTTC. This codes for CASSHRTSGGGDEQFF.